These T cell receptor beta chains were read from a single sample in a study of PD-L1 blockade in urothelial cancer. Data came from immunoSEQ multiplex PCR; TCRdb stores just in-frame clones and leaves some out. In the table there are 40,000 to 50,000 clones, 80% to 90% of which are singletons. This sample comprised PBMCs, obtained around atezolizumab (anti-PD-L1) treatment. Every receptor here comes from an older man with urothelial cancer. The CDR3 runs from the conserved cysteine through the conserved F or W. The D gene is left open where the match is weak.

v_gene,j_gene,d_gene,CDR3nt,CDR3aa
TRBV5-4,TRBJ2-3,TRBD2,TGTGCCAGCAGCTTGGGAAGCGGGAGGGGAGATACGCAGTATTTT,CASSLGSGRGDTQYF
TRBV5-1,TRBJ2-2,-,TGCGCCAGCAGCTGGGGGGACTTTAACACCGGGGAGCTGTTTTTT,CASSWGDFNTGELFF
TRBV19,TRBJ2-5,TRBD1,TGTGCCAGTAGCCTCGGACAGGGGGCGCAGGAGACCCAGTACTTC,CASSLGQGAQETQYF
TRBV7-2,TRBJ1-4,-,TGTGCCAGCAGCTTCCACGGGGGGACTAATGAAAAACTGTTTTTT,CASSFHGGTNEKLFF
TRBV5-1,TRBJ2-3,-,TGCGCCAGCAGCTTGGCCGGGCAGGGGGGAGATACGCAGTATTTT,CASSLAGQGGDTQYF
TRBV7-9,TRBJ1-2,-,TGTGCCAGCAGCTTAGCGCAGGCAACGTATGGCTACACCTTC,CASSLAQATYGYTF
TRBV5-6,TRBJ1-1,-,TGTGCCAGCAGCTTGGCTATCAGGGGCAAGAACACTGAAGCTTTCTTT,CASSLAIRGKNTEAFF
TRBV2,TRBJ1-6,-,TGTGCCAGCAGGAAGACACCCGGCGCTTCACCCCTCCACTTT,CASRKTPGASPLHF
TRBV15,TRBJ1-5,-,TGTGCCACCAGCAGAGATTCAGGAGGTAATCAGCCCCAGCATTTT,CATSRDSGGNQPQHF
TRBV7-2,TRBJ2-7,TRBD2,TGTGCCAGCAGCCTCGGGACTAGCGGGAGTTTGTCAAGCGAGCAGTACTTC,CASSLGTSGSLSSEQYF
TRBV5-6,TRBJ2-2,TRBD1,TGTGCCAGCAGCCGCGGACAGGTGAACACCGGGGAGCTGTTTTTT,CASSRGQVNTGELFF
TRBV2,TRBJ1-1,-,TGTGCCAGCAGTGTGAATGGGGAGGGATCGGAAGCTTTCTTT,CASSVNGEGSEAFF
TRBV30,TRBJ2-7,-,TGTGCCTGGATCCAAGGGGAAACGGCTACGGGCGGCGAGCAGTACTTC,CAWIQGETATGGEQYF
TRBV28,TRBJ2-3,-,TGTGCCAGCAGTTTATCAGGGGACGGTGTGAGAGATACGCAGTATTTT,CASSLSGDGVRDTQYF
TRBV5-4,TRBJ2-5,TRBD2,TGTGCCAGCAGCGGGGTGGGGGGGCAAGAGACCCAGTACTTC,CASSGVGGQETQYF
TRBV6-1,TRBJ1-5,TRBD1,TGTGCCAGCAGTAGAACAGGGGCCCTATATCAGCCCCAGCATTTT,CASSRTGALYQPQHF
TRBV2,TRBJ1-4,-,TGTGCCAGCAGTGCGGAGATTCGTGAAAAACTGTTTTTT,CASSAEIREKLFF